The 24 T cell receptor beta chains below all came from one sample that was sequenced in a study of T cell responses to AZD1222 COVID-19 vaccine. Profiled with immunoSEQ multiplex PCR; TCRdb holds only in-frame clones, not every one. The sample has roughly 150,000 clones; 91% are singletons. Source: peripheral blood, taken on day 0 of AZD1222 vaccination. The receptor set was obtained from an adult in good health.

The chain uses TRBV9 and TRBJ1-3; 7 positions agree with TRBD1. The CDR3 runs to 16 residues. Germline CDR1 is SGDLS and CDR2 is YYNGEE. Trimming removed 4 bases from V and 0 bases from J; junction bases left unmatched: 7. CDR3 in amino acids: CASSSTTGDSGNTIYF. The DNA for the CDR3 is TGTGCCAGCAGCTCAACCACAGGGGACTCTGGAAACACCATATATTTT.

This chain uses TRBV19 with TRBJ2-3, with a tentative D call TRBD1 (5 bases). Trimming left V 7 bases short and J 6 bases short, with 17 bases between. The CDR3 covers 14 residues. The germline gives CDR1 LNHDA, CDR2 SQIVND (reference sequence). The CDR3 nucleotides read TGTGCCAGTATTGACCAGGGCCGAGGTGATACGCAGTATTTT. The encoded protein is CASIDQGRGDTQYF.

The chain joins TRBV7-2 to TRBJ2-7; 7 bases fit TRBD2. The CDR3 is made up of 15 amino acids. Per the germline V gene, CDR1 is SGHTA and CDR2 is FQGNSA. V lost 4 bases and J lost 2; bases outside the gene matches: 8. This CDR3 reads CASSWARRETYEQYF. For the CDR3, the DNA is TGTGCCAGCAGCTGGGCCCGGCGGGAGACCTACGAGCAGTACTTC.

The V call is TRBV11-2, the J call TRBJ2-7; weak D call: TRBD1 (5 bases). This CDR3 is 14 amino acids long. V lost 5 bases, J lost 2 bases, and 13 bases lay in between. Germline CDR1 is SGHAT and CDR2 is FQNNGV. CDR3: CASSQGQFTYEQYF. The CDR3 DNA is TGTGCCAGCAGCCAAGGACAATTCACCTACGAGCAGTACTTC.

This chain uses TRBV27 with TRBJ2-1; 8 positions match TRBD2. V lost 6 bases and J lost 5; bases outside the gene matches: 9. The CDR3 spans 15 residues. In germline, CDR1 is MNHEY, CDR2 SMNVEV (reference sequence). The CDR3 protein is CASSPRGGYDNEQFF. In DNA form, the CDR3 reads TGTGCCAGCAGCCCCCGGGGGGGCTACGACAATGAGCAGTTCTTC.

The chain employs TRBV5-6 and TRBJ2-7; D remains ambiguous. CDR1 is SGHDT, CDR2 YYEEEE, per germline. The germline V and J ends were trimmed by 4 bases and 6 bases, with 8 bases remaining between them. The CDR3 contains 11 residues. CDR3 nucleotide sequence: TGTGCCAGCAGCCTACTTACCGAGCAGTACTTC. Its protein is CASSLLTEQYF.

This chain joins TRBV7-5 and TRBJ2-7; TRBD2 is the table's D call and was not checked against the DNA. TRBV7-5 is marked as a pseudogene. CDR3 length equals 11 residues. The CDR3 loop is CAREGGTEQYF. In DNA, the CDR3 is TGTGCCCGGGAGGGGGGGACCGAGCAGTACTTC.

This sequence joins TRBV7-2 and TRBJ2-1, with 7 bases aligning to TRBD2. CDR3 length: 15 amino acids. V trimming: 4 bases; J trimming: 1 base; junction bases outside the gene matches: 4. Germline lookup yields CDR1 SGHTA and CDR2 FQGNSA. The CDR3, as DNA: TGTGCCAGCAGCTCCCTAGCGGTTTCCTACAATGAGCAGTTCTTC. It yields the protein CASSSLAVSYNEQFF.

The chain is built from TRBV7-3 and TRBJ1-1; D is possibly TRBD1 (5 bases). This CDR3 is built from 13 residues. Trimming removed 4 bases from V and 8 bases from J, with 14 bases in between. The germline CDR1 and CDR2 sequences are SGHTA and FQGTGA. CDR3 nucleotide sequence: TGTGCCAGCAGCTGGGGTTCGGAGGGGGAAGCTTTCTTT. It yields the protein CASSWGSEGEAFF.

The rearrangement uses TRBV20-1 and TRBJ1-6; D is uncertain. Germline V gene data show CDR1 as DFQATT and CDR2 as SNEGSKA (reference sequence). This CDR3 comprises 16 residues. Trimming stripped 3 bases from V and 0 bases from J, with 12 bases between. The chain's CDR3 is CSASVSPGSYNSPLHF. The CDR3, as DNA: TGCAGTGCTAGTGTGTCCCCCGGCTCCTATAATTCACCCCTCCACTTT.

The chain is built from TRBV4-3 and TRBJ2-7, with TRBD2 as a possible D gene (6 bases). CDR3 length: 14 amino acids. Germline CDR1 is LGHNA and CDR2 is YSLEER. The germline V and J ends were trimmed by 1 base and 1 base, with 8 bases remaining between them. CDR3 sequence reads: CASSQAGESYEQYF. CDR3 nucleotides: TGCGCCAGCAGCCAAGCGGGGGAATCCTACGAGCAGTACTTC.

CDR3 in DNA: TGCGCCAGCAGCACAAAGACAGGGGGCTGGTACGAGCAGTACTTC. It is translated as CASSTKTGGWYEQYF. V usage is TRBV5-1 and J usage is TRBJ2-7; 10 bases match TRBD1. The CDR3 is made up of 15 amino acids. V dropped 4 bases and J dropped 4; count of bases not matched to a gene: 8. Germline V lookup: CDR1 SGHRS, CDR2 YFSETQ.

The DNA of the CDR3 is TGTGCCAGCAGACTCGTCCAGGGGAATTCACCCCTCCACTTT. Its translation: CASRLVQGNSPLHF. The gene calls are TRBV27 and TRBJ1-6; perhaps TRBD1 as D (6 bases). The V gene lost 6 bases and the J gene lost 7 bases, with 13 bases spanning the gap. CDR3 length equals 14 residues. Looked up from germline, CDR1 is MNHEY and CDR2 is SMNVEV (reference sequence).

This clone was seen just once. The V and J genes are TRBV5-1 and TRBJ2-3; possibly TRBD1 for D (6 bases). CDR1 is SGHRS, CDR2 YFSETQ, per germline. CDR3 length: 16 amino acids. Trimming left V 4 bases short and J 1 base short, with 16 bases between. The CDR3 reads CASSAKQGRGTDTQYF. The CDR3 DNA reads as TGCGCCAGCAGCGCGAAACAGGGAAGGGGCACAGATACGCAGTATTTT.

This clone was detected only a few times. In nucleotides, the CDR3 is TGTGCCAGCAGCCCACGACCTGTGCTAGCGGCATACGAGCAGTACTTC. Protein: CASSPRPVLAAYEQYF. This rearrangement joins TRBV7-8 to TRBJ2-7; 7 bases are a match to TRBD2. The CDR3 has 16 residues. Germline CDR1 reads SGHVS; CDR2 reads FQNEAQ. The ends lost 5 bases at V and 4 bases at J; junction bases unmatched: 14.

The rearrangement uses TRBV5-1 and TRBJ2-7, with D possibly being TRBD2 (6 bases). The CDR3 totals 16 residues. From germline, CDR1 is SGHRS and CDR2 YFSETQ. Trimming stripped 1 base from V and 0 bases from J, with 14 bases between. The CDR3 loop is CASSLSGPSVSYEQYF. As DNA, the CDR3 is TGCGCCAGCAGCTTGAGTGGGCCTAGCGTCTCCTACGAGCAGTACTTC.

This clone was recorded only once. The chain uses TRBV6-5 and TRBJ2-3; TRBD1 aligns across 8 bases. The CDR3 is made up of 15 amino acids. Germline CDR1 and CDR2: MNHEY and SVGAGI. Trimming removed 7 bases from V and 2 bases from J; junction bases left unmatched: 8. CDR3 nucleotide sequence: TGTGCCAGCATCCTACAGGGGGGATACACAGATACGCAGTATTTT. As protein: CASILQGGYTDTQYF.

This clone has just a few counts. V usage is TRBV7-9 and J usage is TRBJ1-1; tentative D call: TRBD1 (5 bases). This CDR3 comprises 16 residues. Germline V gives CDR1 SEHNR, CDR2 FQNEAQ (reference sequence). V lost 6 bases, J lost 0 bases, and 17 bases lay in between. CDR3 in amino acids: CASSYGEGKMNTEAFF. The CDR3 nucleotides read TGTGCCAGCAGTTACGGAGAGGGGAAAATGAACACTGAAGCTTTCTTT.

This chain uses TRBV27 with TRBJ2-5; 7 bases map to TRBD1. The germline V gene has CDR1 MNHEY and CDR2 SMNVEV (reference sequence). The CDR3 spans 16 residues. The V gene end was trimmed by 5 bases and the J gene end by 1 base; junction bases not matched to a gene: 10. The CDR3 coding sequence is TGTGCCAGCAGTCCTACAGGGGAAGGGCTCCAAGAGACCCAGTACTTC. It codes for CASSPTGEGLQETQYF.

The chain recombines TRBV14 with TRBJ2-7; 12 nucleotides line up with TRBD2. Trimming removed 5 bases from V and 4 bases from J; junction bases left unmatched: 6. Looked up from germline, CDR1 is SGHDN and CDR2 is FVKESK. The length of the CDR3 is 15 residues. CDR3 region: CASSARLAGVYEQYF. The CDR3 coding sequence is TGTGCCAGCAGCGCCCGACTAGCGGGGGTTTACGAGCAGTACTTC.

The V call is TRBV5-1, the J call TRBJ2-1, with D possibly TRBD2 on 5 matching bases. Germline values: CDR1 SGHRS, CDR2 YFSETQ. The CDR3 loop spans 13 amino acids. Trimming shortened V by 4 bases and J by 5 bases, and 10 bases separated the two germline ends. Here the CDR3 reads CASSPGNHNEQFF. The CDR3 nucleotides are TGCGCCAGCAGCCCGGGGAATCACAATGAGCAGTTCTTC.

This clone was detected a few times. This chain links TRBV3-1 (or the pseudogene TRBV3-2) with TRBJ1-2; D not resolved. This CDR3 has 14 residues. Germline CDR1 reads LGHDT; CDR2 reads YNNKEL (reference sequence). Deletions cut 5 bases from V and 8 bases from J, with 18 bases between. The CDR3 sequence: CASSFQEWWKGYTF. The CDR3 DNA reads as TGTGCCAGCAGCTTCCAGGAATGGTGGAAGGGCTACACCTTC.

The rearrangement joins TRBV2 to TRBJ1-1, with 10 positions matching TRBD1. The V and J ends lost 10 bases and 7 bases, in that order; junction bases with no gene match: 9. Germline V CDR1 and CDR2: SNHLY, FYNNEI. This CDR3 contains 13 residues. Here the CDR3 reads CAIGTGASNEAFF. CDR3 nucleotides: TGTGCCATCGGGACAGGGGCCTCCAATGAAGCTTTCTTT. Supplemented by reference TRBV2 and TRBJ1-1, the full variable domain reads EPEVTQTPSHQVTQMGQEVILRCVPISNHLYFYWYRQILGQKVEFLVSFYNNEISEKSEIFDDQFSVERPDGSNFTLKIRSTKLEDSAMYFCAIGTGASNEAFFGQGTRLTVV.

This clone showed up just once. V gene TRBV5-4 combines with J gene TRBJ2-7; D is perhaps TRBD2 (5 bases). V lost 4 bases, J lost 2 bases, and 7 bases lay in between. This CDR3 is 12 amino acids long. Germline V gives CDR1 SGHNT, CDR2 YYREEE (reference sequence). The CDR3 sequence: CASSRGTYEQYF. The CDR3 DNA sequence: TGTGCCAGCAGCCGAGGGACCTACGAGCAGTACTTC.